The rows below give T cell receptor beta chains drawn from one sample of a study of blood T cell repertoires in COVID-19. Data came from immunoSEQ multiplex PCR; TCRdb stores just in-frame clones and leaves some out. The table includes about 170,000 clones, roughly 80% detected once. The sample was peripheral blood. These receptor sequences come from a woman of 80 years or more with COVID-19, enrolled during active disease. CDR3s include the opening cysteine and the closing phenylalanine or tryptophan. D genes are given only for firm matches. Size tells how often a clone was seen (once, few, many) or the class of an expanded clone, and some rows leave it out.

D,V,J,size,CDR3,DNA
.,TRBV6-5,TRBJ1-1,.,CASSPGGNTEAFF,TGTGCCAGCAGTCCCGGGGGGAACACTGAAGCTTTCTTT
.,TRBV5-1,TRBJ1-1,.,CASSLDGGYTEAFF,TGCGCCAGCAGCTTGGATGGCGGATACACTGAAGCTTTCTTT
TRBD1,TRBV3-1/TRBV3-2,TRBJ1-5,.,CASSQTGVNQPQHF,TGTGCCAGCAGCCAAACAGGGGTTAATCAGCCCCAGCATTTT
.,TRBV19,TRBJ1-3,.,CASSPRWSSGNTIYF,TGTGCCAGTAGTCCCCGGTGGAGCTCTGGAAACACCATATATTTT
TRBD2,TRBV27,TRBJ2-5,.,CASCVSGRNQETQYF,TGTGCCAGCTGCGTTAGCGGGAGGAACCAAGAGACCCAGTACTTC
.,TRBV15,TRBJ2-2,.,CATSRGDGSLTIWSTAGELFF,TGTGCCACCAGCAGGGGAGACGGAAGTTTAACAATTTGGTCAACAGCCGGGGAGCTGTTTTTT
.,TRBV28,TRBJ1-5,.,CASRINNQPQHF,TGTGCCAGCAGAATAAATAATCAGCCCCAGCATTTT
.,TRBV29-1,TRBJ2-7,.,CSVGRGTDYEQYF,TGCAGCGTTGGGCGGGGAACCGACTACGAGCAGTACTTC
.,TRBV19,TRBJ1-3,.,CASEASRSGNTIYF,TGTGCCAGTGAGGCATCCCGTTCTGGAAACACCATATATTTT
TRBD1,TRBV5-4,TRBJ1-6,.,CASSFRDRDSPLHF,TGTGCCAGCAGCTTCCGGGACAGGGACTCACCCCTCCACTTT
.,TRBV4-1,TRBJ1-6,.,CASSLQDIEQGNNSPLHF,TGCGCCAGCAGTCTACAAGATATAGAACAGGGCAATAATTCACCCCTCCACTTT
.,TRBV6-5,TRBJ1-1,.,CASTHRRTEAFF,TGTGCCAGCACCCACAGGCGCACTGAAGCTTTCTTT
.,TRBV5-4,TRBJ2-2,.,CASSLPGNTGELFF,TGTGCCAGCAGCTTGCCAGGGAACACCGGGGAGCTGTTTTTT
.,TRBV5-1,TRBJ2-3,.,CASSVDRRDTDTQYF,TGCGCCAGCAGCGTCGATCGGAGAGACACAGATACGCAGTATTTT
TRBD2,TRBV2,TRBJ2-7,.,CASSEALLGLAGEYEQYF,TGTGCCAGCAGTGAAGCGCTTTTAGGGCTAGCGGGAGAATACGAGCAGTACTTC
.,TRBV10-3,TRBJ1-1,.,CAISEAGAGTEAFF,TGTGCCATCAGTGAAGCGGGTGCGGGCACTGAAGCTTTCTTT
.,TRBV15,TRBJ1-3,.,CATSSGGDPTQNTIYF,TGTGCCACCAGCAGTGGGGGGGATCCCACCCAAAACACCATATATTTT
TRBD2,TRBV7-3,TRBJ2-3,few,CASSLRPLAGGTTSTDTQYF,TGTGCCAGCAGCTTACGTCCCCTAGCGGGAGGAACAACTAGCACAGATACGCAGTATTTT
.,TRBV18,TRBJ2-3,few,CASSPRPSGSTDTQYF,TGTGCCAGCTCACCCAGACCGAGCGGAAGCACAGATACGCAGTATTTT
.,TRBV28,TRBJ2-7,.,CASSSGQGGYEQYF,TGTGCCAGCAGTTCAGGGCAGGGAGGTTACGAGCAGTACTTC
.,TRBV27,TRBJ1-2,.,CASSAPGGYGYTF,TGTGCCAGCAGTGCCCCCGGGGGCTATGGCTACACCTTC
TRBD2,TRBV19,TRBJ2-1,.,CASSIGSSGENEQFF,TGTGCCAGTAGTATAGGATCTAGCGGGGAGAATGAGCAGTTCTTC
.,TRBV6-4,TRBJ2-1,once,CASSDSSRGENPSEQFF,TGTGCCAGCAGTGACTCGAGTCGCGGGGAGAATCCTAGTGAGCAGTTCTTC
.,TRBV3-1/TRBV3-2,TRBJ1-1,.,CASSLFGATEAFF,TGTGCCAGCAGTCTCTTTGGGGCAACTGAAGCTTTCTTT